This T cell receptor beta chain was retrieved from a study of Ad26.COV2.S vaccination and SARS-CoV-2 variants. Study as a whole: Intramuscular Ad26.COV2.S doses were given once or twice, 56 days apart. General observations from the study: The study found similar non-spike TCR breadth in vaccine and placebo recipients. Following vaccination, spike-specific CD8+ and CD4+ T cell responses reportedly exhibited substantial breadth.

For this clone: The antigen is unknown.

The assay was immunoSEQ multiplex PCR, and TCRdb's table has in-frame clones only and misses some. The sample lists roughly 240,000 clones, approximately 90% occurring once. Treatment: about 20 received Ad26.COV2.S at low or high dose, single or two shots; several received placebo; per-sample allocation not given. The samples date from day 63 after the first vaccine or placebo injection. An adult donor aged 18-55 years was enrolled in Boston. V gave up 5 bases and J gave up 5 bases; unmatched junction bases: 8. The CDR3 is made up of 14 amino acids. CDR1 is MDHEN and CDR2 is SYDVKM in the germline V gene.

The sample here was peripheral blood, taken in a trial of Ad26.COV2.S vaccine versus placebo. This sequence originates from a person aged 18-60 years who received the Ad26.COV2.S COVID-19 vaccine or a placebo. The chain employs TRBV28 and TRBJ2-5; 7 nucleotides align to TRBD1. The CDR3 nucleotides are TGTGCCAGCAGTGAGCGACAGGGACGGGAGACCCAGTACTTC. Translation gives CASSERQGRETQYF.